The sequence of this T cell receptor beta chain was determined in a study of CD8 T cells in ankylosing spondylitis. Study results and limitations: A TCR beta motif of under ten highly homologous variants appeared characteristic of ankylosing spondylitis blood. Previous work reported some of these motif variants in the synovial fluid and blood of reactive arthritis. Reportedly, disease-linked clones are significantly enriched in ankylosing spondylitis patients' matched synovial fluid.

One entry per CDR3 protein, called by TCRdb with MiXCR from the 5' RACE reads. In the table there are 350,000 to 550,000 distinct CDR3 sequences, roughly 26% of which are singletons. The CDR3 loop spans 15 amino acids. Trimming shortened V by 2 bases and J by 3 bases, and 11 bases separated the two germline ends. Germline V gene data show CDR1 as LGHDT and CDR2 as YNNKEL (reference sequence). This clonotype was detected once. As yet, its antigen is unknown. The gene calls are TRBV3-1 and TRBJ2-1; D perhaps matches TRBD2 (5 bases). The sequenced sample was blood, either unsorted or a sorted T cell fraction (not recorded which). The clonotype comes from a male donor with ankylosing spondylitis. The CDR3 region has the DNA TGTGCCAGCAGCCAAAGCGGCTGGGTCTACAATGAGCAGTTCTTC. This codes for CASSQSGWVYNEQFF.